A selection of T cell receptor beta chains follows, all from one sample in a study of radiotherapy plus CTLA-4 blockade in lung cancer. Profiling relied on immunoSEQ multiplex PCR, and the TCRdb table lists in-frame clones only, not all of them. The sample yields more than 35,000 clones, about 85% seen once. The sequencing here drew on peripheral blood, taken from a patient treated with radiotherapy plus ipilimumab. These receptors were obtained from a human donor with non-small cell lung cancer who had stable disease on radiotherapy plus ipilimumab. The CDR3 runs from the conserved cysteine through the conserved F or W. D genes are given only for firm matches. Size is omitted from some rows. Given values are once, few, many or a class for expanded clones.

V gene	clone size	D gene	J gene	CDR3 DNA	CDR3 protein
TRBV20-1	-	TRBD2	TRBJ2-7	TGCAGTGCTCCGGGACTAGCAGAGCAGTACTTC	CSAPGLAEQYF
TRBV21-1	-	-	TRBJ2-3	TGTGCCAGCAGCCTAAGCAAAGGGGCGGCCAACAAGAATGGCACAGATACGCAGTATTTT	CASSLSKGAANKNGTDTQYF
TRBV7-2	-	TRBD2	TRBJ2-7	TGTGCCAGCAGCTCGTCGGGCCTAGCGGGAGGGTTCTACGAGCAGTACTTC	CASSSSGLAGGFYEQYF
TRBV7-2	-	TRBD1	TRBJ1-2	TGTGCCAGCAGCTTAGTATACCCCGGGACAGAAATTTTGGGCTACACCTTC	CASSLVYPGTEILGYTF
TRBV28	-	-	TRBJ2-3	TGTGCCAGCAGTGTAAGCGGATCTAGCACAGATACGCAGTATTTT	CASSVSGSSTDTQYF
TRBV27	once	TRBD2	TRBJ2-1	TGTGCCAGCAGTCCCATAGCGGGAGGTCCCTACAATGAGCAGTTCTTC	CASSPIAGGPYNEQFF
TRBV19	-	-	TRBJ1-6	TGTGCCAGTAGCCGGGGGATCTTAGAACCTCTCCACTTT	CASSRGILEPLHF
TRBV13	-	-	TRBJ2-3	TGTGCCAGCGAAAGCGGAAGCACAGATACGCAGTATTTT	CASESGSTDTQYF
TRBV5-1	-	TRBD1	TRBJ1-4	TGCGCCAGCAGCTGGGACAGGGAGGGTGAAAAACTGTTTTTT	CASSWDREGEKLFF
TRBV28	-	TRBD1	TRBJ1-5	TGTGCCAGCATTGCAGGGGGCTCAGGGCAGCCCCAGCATTTT	CASIAGGSGQPQHF
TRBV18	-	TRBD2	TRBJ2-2	TGTGCCAGCTCACCGGGACTAGCGGGAGCCACCGGGGAGCTGTTTTTT	CASSPGLAGATGELFF
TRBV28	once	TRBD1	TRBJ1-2	TGTGCCAGCAGCTCCCCCGGCGACAGGGGCGTGCGGTATGGCTACACCTTC	CASSSPGDRGVRYGYTF
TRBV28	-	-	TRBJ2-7	TGTGCCAGCAACCGGAGGGGACGGACTACCTACGAGCAGTACTTC	CASNRRGRTTYEQYF
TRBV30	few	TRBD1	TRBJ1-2	TGTGCCTGGGGGCTCGACAGGGAGGTTACAAATGGCTACACCTTC	CAWGLDREVTNGYTF
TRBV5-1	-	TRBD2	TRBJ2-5	TGCGCCAGCAGCTCGGGACTAGCGGGGGGCTTGCAAGAGACCCAGTACTTC	CASSSGLAGGLQETQYF
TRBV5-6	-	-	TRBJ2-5	TGTGCCAGCAGCTTGGTGGCCAGACAAGAGACCCAGTACTTC	CASSLVARQETQYF
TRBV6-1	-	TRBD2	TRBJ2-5	TGTGCCAGCAGTGGACTAGCGGGAGGGCAAGAGACCCAGTACTTC	CASSGLAGGQETQYF
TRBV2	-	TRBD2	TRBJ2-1	TGTGCCAGCAGTATTCTAGCGGGAGCCTACAATGAGCAGTTCTTC	CASSILAGAYNEQFF
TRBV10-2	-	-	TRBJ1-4	TGCGCCAGCAGTGAGGACTACAGGGAGAAGACTGAAAAACTGTTTTTT	CASSEDYREKTEKLFF
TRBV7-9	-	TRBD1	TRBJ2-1	TGTGCCAGCAGCTTACCCGGGACAGGGTCCAACAATGAGCAGTTCTTC	CASSLPGTGSNNEQFF
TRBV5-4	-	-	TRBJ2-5	TGTGCCAGCAGCCGTCAACAGGGAAGGGAGGAGACCCAGTACTTC	CASSRQQGREETQYF
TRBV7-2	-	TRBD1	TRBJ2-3	TGTGCCAGCAGCTTAAGTGTGGACAGGGGGCCAGATACGCAGTATTTT	CASSLSVDRGPDTQYF
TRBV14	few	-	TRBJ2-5	TGTGCCAGCAGCCAGGGGTGGAGGGAAGAGACCCAGTACTTC	CASSQGWREETQYF
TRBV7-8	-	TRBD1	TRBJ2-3	TGTGCCAGCAGCGACCAACGAGGGACAGCAGATACGCAGTATTTT	CASSDQRGTADTQYF
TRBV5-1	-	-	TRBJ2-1	TGCGCCAGCAGCCCGTACAGGGTAAGGGACAATGAGCAGTTCTTC	CASSPYRVRDNEQFF
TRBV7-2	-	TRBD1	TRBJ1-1	TGTGCCAGCAGCTCGGGAGGACAGGGGTACACTGAAGCTTTCTTT	CASSSGGQGYTEAFF
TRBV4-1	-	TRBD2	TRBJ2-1	TGCGCCAGCAGCCAAGTCACCGACTTGCGGGAGTACTATACCTCCGGCTACAATGAGCAGTTCTTC	CASSQVTDLREYYTSGYNEQFF
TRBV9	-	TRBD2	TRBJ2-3	TGTGCCAGCAGCGTAGGAGCGGGAAGTGAAGATACGCAGTATTTT	CASSVGAGSEDTQYF
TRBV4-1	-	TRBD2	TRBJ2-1	TGCGCCAGCAGCCAAGCACTAGCGGGAGGCTATGAGCAGTTCTTC	CASSQALAGGYEQFF
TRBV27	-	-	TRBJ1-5	TGTGCCAGTGCCCCTGGCCTCCAAAATCAGCCCCAGCATTTT	CASAPGLQNQPQHF
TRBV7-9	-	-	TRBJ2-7	TGTGCCAGCAGCCCTGGTCCTACCTACGAGCAGTACTTC	CASSPGPTYEQYF
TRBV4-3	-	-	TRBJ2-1	TGCGCCAGCAGCCAAGCAAACCCACTCCTTTATAATGAGCAGTTCTTC	CASSQANPLLYNEQFF
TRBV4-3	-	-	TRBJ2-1	TGCGCCAGCAGCCAAGACGGGGAAGGGGGCTACAATGAGCAGTTCTTC	CASSQDGEGGYNEQFF
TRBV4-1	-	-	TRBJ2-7	TGCGCCAGCAGCCAAGACGACAGCTCCTACGAGCAGTACTTC	CASSQDDSSYEQYF
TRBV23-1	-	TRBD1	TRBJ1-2	TGCGCCAGCAGTAGAAGGACAGGTCTTTATGGTGGCTACACCTTC	CASSRRTGLYGGYTF
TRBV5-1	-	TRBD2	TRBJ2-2	TGCGCCAGCAAACTAGCGACGAACACCGGGGAGCTGTTTTTT	CASKLATNTGELFF
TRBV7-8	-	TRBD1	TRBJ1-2	TGTGCCAGCAGCTTAGCGACAGGGCCGGTTAACTATGGCTACACCTTC	CASSLATGPVNYGYTF
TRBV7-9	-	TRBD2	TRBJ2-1	TGTGCCAGCTCTAGCGGGAGAATGAATGAGCAGTTCTTC	CASSSGRMNEQFF
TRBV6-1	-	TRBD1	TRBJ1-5	TGTGCCAGCAGTGGCCTCGACAGGGGGCTGAGTAATCAGCCCCAGCATTTT	CASSGLDRGLSNQPQHF
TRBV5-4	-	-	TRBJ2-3	TGTGCCAGCAGCCCCGAGAGCCGCACAGATACGCAGTATTTT	CASSPESRTDTQYF
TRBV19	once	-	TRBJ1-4	TGTGCCAGTAGTATAGGGCGGGTGAATGAAAAACTGTTTTTT	CASSIGRVNEKLFF
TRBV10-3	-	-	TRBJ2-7	TGTGCCACCAGCGCCGCCGGGATAGCCCGCGACGAGCAGTACTTC	CATSAAGIARDEQYF
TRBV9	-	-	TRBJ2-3	TGTGCCAGCAGCCCGCACCCCGGGAGCACAGATACGCAGTATTTT	CASSPHPGSTDTQYF
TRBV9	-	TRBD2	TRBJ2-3	TGTGCCAGCAGCGTGGGACTAGCGGGAGGTCACGGAGATACGCAGTATTTT	CASSVGLAGGHGDTQYF
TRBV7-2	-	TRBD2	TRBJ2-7	TGTGCCAGCAGCCCCTGGGCTAGCGGGATATACGAGCAGTACTTC	CASSPWASGIYEQYF
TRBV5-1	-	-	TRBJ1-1	TGCGCCAGCAGCTTGAGCGGCGGCGTCACTGAAGCTTTCTTT	CASSLSGGVTEAFF
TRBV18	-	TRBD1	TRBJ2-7	TGTGCCAGCTCACCATTCGGGACAGGGGGCTCCTACGAGCAGTACTTC	CASSPFGTGGSYEQYF
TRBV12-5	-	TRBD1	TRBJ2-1	TGTGCTAGTGGTTTGGTACTCCGAGGACAGGGTTGGATTGTGAATGAGCAGTTCTTC	CASGLVLRGQGWIVNEQFF
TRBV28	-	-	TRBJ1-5	TGTGCCAGCAGGCCGGGACTCGGGGGCAATCAGCCCCAGCATTTT	CASRPGLGGNQPQHF
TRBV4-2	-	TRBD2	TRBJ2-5	TGTGCCAGCAGCCAGACAGGGGGGACTAGCGGGAGGGCGGGTTCAGAGACCCAGTACTTC	CASSQTGGTSGRAGSETQYF
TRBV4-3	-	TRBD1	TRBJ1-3	TGCGCCAGCAGCCAAAGAATGACAGGGTTAGCACGCAGCTCTGGAAACACCATATATTTT	CASSQRMTGLARSSGNTIYF
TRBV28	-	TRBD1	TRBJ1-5	TGTGCCAGCAGTTCTCGACAGGGGGCAAACAATCAGCCCCAGCATTTT	CASSSRQGANNQPQHF
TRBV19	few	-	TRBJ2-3	TGTGCCAGTACCCCTAGCCGAGGCACAGATACGCAGTATTTT	CASTPSRGTDTQYF
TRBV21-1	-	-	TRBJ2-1	TGTGCCAGCGCGGGCCCCGGAAGACCCTCCTACAATGAGCAGTTCTTC	CASAGPGRPSYNEQFF
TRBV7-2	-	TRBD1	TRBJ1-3	TGTGCCAGCAGCTTATATCGACAGGGGGCTGGAAACACCATATATTTT	CASSLYRQGAGNTIYF
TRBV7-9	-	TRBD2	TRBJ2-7	TGTGCCAGCAGCGGAGAGGTCCCCACAAGCGGGAAGGTCCCCGGGGAGCAGTACTTC	CASSGEVPTSGKVPGEQYF